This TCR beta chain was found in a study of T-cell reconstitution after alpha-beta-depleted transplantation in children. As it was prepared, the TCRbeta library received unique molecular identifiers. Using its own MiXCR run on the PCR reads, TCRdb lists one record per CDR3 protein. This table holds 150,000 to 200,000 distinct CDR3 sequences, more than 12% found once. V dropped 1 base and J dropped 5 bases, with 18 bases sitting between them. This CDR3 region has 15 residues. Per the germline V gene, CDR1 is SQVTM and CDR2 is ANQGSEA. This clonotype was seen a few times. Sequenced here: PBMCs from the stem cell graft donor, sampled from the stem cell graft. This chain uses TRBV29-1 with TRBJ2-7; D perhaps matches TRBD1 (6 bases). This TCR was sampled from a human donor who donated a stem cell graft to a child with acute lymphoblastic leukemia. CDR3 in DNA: TGCAGCGTTGAAGTATTGGGCAGGGGAACGAACGAGCAGTACTTC. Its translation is CSVEVLGRGTNEQYF.